The TCR beta chain under discussion was sequenced for a study of beta chain features in type 1 diabetes. Overall study findings and caveats: VDJ junctions from type 1 diabetes patients carried fewer insertions and larger deletions. In all four CD4+ subsets, TCRB CDR3 length was significantly, moderately reduced in type 1 diabetes.

Regarding this clone: Its specificity is unknown.

Expressed TCRB transcripts got sequenced, as all isolated RNA was reverse transcribed. The assay was immunoSEQ multiplex PCR, and TCRdb's table has in-frame clones only and misses some. The sample shows a few hundred thousand clones, 8% to 10% of them seen only once. The CDR3 is made up of 16 amino acids. CDR1 is LNHNV and CDR2 is YYDKDF in the germline V gene (reference sequence). Trimming pared 2 bases from V and 7 bases from J, leaving 18 bases between. This TCR was recovered from a man in his thirties or forties with type 1 diabetes. The gene calls are TRBV15 and TRBJ2-1; D might be TRBD2 (6 bases). Sequencing input: central memory CD4+ T cells from blood. Here the CDR3 DNA reads TGTGCCACCAGCAGACCCGGAGTAGAGGGACTGAATGAGCAGTTCTTC. Protein: CATSRPGVEGLNEQFF.